This TCR beta chain appears in the sequencing data of a study of graft-versus-host responses after intestinal transplantation. In regard to this clone: What it binds is unknown. A read error may produce the germline difference seen at one junction end. This sample also contains other DNA sequences that code for the same CDR3.

Generated by immunoSEQ multiplex PCR, the TCRdb table keeps only in-frame clones and is missing some. The sample records 100,000 to 120,000 clones, over 85% being singletons. This clonotype was sampled from a human donor who received an intestinal transplant. The sequenced sample was unstimulated CD8+ T cells sorted from spleen or lymph node cells, obtained before intestinal transplant.

CDR3 DNA: TGCGCCAGCAGTTGGACTAGCGGAGCCACCGGGGAGCTGTTTTTT. Translation: CASSWTSGATGELFF. The gene calls are TRBV6-6 and TRBJ2-2; TRBD2 matches at 10 bases. The CDR3 runs to 15 residues. Per germline, CDR1 MNHNY and CDR2 SVGAGI (reference sequence).